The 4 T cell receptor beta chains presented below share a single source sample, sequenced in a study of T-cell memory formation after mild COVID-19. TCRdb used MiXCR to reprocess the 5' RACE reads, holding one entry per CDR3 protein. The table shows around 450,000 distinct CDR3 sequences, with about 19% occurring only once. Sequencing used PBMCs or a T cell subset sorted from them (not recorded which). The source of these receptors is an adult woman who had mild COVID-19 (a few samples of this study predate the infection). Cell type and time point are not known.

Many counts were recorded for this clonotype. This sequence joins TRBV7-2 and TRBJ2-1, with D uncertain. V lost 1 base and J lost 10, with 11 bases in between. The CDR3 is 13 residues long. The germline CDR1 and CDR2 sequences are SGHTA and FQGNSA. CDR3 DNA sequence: TGTGCCAGCAGCTTAGGACCCGCCGGGGAGCAGTTCTTC. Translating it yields CASSLGPAGEQFF.

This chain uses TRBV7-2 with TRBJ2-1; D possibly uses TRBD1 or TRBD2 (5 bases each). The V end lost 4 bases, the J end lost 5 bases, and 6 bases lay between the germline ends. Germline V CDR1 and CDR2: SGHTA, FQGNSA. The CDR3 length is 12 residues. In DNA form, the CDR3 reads TGTGCCAGCAGCTGGGACGACAATGAGCAGTTCTTC. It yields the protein CASSWDDNEQFF.

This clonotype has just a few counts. This CDR3 reads CASSDGGQDYGYTF. For the CDR3, the DNA is TGTGCCAGCAGTGACGGGGGGCAGGACTATGGCTACACCTTC. The V and J genes are TRBV6-4 and TRBJ1-2; D may be TRBD1 (6 bases). Between the trimmed V and J ends, which lost 2 bases and 3 bases, there was a span of 10 bases. Per germline, CDR1 MRHNA and CDR2 SNTAGT. The CDR3 is 14 residues long.

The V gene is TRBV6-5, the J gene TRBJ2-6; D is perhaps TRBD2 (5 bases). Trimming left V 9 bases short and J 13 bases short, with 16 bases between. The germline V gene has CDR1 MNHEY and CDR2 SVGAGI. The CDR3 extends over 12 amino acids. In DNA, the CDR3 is TGTGCCAGTGCGAGGGATCCTTGGGTCCTGACTTTC. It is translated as CASARDPWVLTF.